This TCR beta chain was sequenced in a study of cytomegalovirus exposure and HLA in healthy donors. As regards this clone: What it binds is not known.

Overall study results and limits: With later analysis, a missense DCLRE1C variant became linked to TCR beta V- and J-gene trimming.

Trimming removed 6 bases at V and 0 bases at J, with 10 bases between. There are 13 residues in the CDR3. Germline-derived CDR1 and CDR2 are SGHNT and YYREEE (reference sequence). It was with 60 Vbeta and 13 Jbeta primers that the PCR ran. Here immunoSEQ multiplex PCR was the method, and the copy in TCRdb shows in-frame clones only, minus some. The sample lists about 190,000 clones, around 82% occurring once. This TCR was sampled from a boy aged 5-17 years in good health and CMV-seronegative. The J gene is TRBJ2-7, the V gene TRBV5-4; D unresolved. Sequencing used PBMCs. The CDR3: CASTSRSSYEQYF. CDR3 nucleotides: TGTGCCAGCACCTCCCGGAGCTCCTACGAGCAGTACTTC.